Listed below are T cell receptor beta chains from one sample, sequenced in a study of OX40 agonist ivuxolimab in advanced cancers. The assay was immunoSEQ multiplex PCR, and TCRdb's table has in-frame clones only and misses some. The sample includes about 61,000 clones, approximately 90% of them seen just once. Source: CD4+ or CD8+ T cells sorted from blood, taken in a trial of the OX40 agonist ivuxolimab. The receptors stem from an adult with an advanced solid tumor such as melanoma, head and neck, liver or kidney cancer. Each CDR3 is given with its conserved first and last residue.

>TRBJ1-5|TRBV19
CASSTDREDQPQHF
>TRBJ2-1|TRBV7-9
CASSPPDGTPSYNEQFF
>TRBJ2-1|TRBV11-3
CASSFTSYNEQFF
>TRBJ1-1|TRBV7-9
CASSLTGTSEAFF
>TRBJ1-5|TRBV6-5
CASSSGGPQHF
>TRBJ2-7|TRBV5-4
CASSLGQFYEQYF
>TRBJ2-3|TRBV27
CASSSGLAVYTDTQYF
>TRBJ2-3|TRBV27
CASSLISTDTQYF
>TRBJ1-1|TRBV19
CASGFGLNTEAFF
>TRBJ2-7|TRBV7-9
CASSSSGQGLEQYF
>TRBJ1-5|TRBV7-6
CASSLNGADFNQPQHF
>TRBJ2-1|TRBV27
CASSLGGFVNEQFF
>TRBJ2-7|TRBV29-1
CSVAGTSGIHEQYF
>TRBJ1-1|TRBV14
CASSQPLTGPLAEAFF
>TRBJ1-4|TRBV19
CARRQGKKLFF
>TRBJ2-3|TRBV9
CASSVPRDGPSTDTQYF
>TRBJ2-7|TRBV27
CASSLSTGQLRYEQYF
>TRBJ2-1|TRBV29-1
CSVEGLAGAPSSYNEQFF
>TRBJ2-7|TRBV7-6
CASSLAGVGYEQYF
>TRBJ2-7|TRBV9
CASSVGGSLRDEQYF
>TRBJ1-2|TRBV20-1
CSAPSYGYTF
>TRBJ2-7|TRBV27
CASRASGGAGEQYF
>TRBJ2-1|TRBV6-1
CASRVKGGGEQFF
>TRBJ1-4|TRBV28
CASSWNPRTGPNEKLFF
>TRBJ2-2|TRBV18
CASSPPLGTGELFF
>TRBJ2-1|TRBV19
CASSISGGTYNEQFF
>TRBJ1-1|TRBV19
CASGWGPNTEAFF
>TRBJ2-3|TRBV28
CASSGWGRQSTDTQYF
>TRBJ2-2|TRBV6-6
CASSYSGGNTGELFF
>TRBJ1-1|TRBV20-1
CSASVNTEAFF
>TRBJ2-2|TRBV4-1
CASSQSPGELFF
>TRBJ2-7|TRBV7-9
CASSSNRDLNYEQYF
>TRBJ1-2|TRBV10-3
CAISESIGGINYGYTF
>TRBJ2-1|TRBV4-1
CASSQLGTSGGPEQFF
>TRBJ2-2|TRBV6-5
CASSYAIPSNTGELFF
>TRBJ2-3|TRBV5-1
CASSWTSGGGGGTQYF
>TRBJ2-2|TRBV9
CASSVVETGELFF
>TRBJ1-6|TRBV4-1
CASRLAGAGVYNSPLHF
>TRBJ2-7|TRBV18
CASSPSGGSYEQYF
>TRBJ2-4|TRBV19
CASSRGQINIQYF
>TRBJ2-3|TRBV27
CASSLVNYPTSGEADTQYF
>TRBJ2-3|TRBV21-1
CASSCAGTSADTQYF
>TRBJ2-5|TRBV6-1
CASGLPQETQYF
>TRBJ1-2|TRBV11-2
CASSLETGVYGYTF
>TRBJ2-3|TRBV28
CASSLSVAGDLTDTQYF